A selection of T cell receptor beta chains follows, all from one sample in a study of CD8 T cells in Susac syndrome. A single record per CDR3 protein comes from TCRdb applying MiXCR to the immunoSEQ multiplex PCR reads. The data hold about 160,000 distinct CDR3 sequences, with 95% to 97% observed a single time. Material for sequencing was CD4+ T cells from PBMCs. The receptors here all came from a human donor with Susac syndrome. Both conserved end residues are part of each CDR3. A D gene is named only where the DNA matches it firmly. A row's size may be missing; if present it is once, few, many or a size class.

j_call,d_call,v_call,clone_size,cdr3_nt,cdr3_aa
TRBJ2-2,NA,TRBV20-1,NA,TGCAGTGCCCAGGGGACCTCAAGCACCGGGGAGCTGTTTTTT,CSAQGTSSTGELFF
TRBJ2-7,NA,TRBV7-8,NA,TGTGCCAGCGCCCAAAGCGGAGGTAACTACGAGCAGTACTTC,CASAQSGGNYEQYF
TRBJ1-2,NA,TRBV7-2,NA,TGTGCCAGCAGCCCCCCTGGAGCCAGCTATGGCTACACCTTC,CASSPPGASYGYTF
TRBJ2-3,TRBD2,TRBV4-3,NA,TGCGCCAGCAGCCAAGGGCAGCGGGGGGGCCTGACAGATACGCAGTATTTT,CASSQGQRGGLTDTQYF
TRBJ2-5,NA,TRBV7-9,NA,TGTGCCAGCAGCTTCTCCCGCAGGCAAGAGACCCAGTACTTC,CASSFSRRQETQYF
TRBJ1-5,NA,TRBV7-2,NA,TGTGCCAGCAGCCCCCCCGGGACTCCCCAGCCCCAGCATTTT,CASSPPGTPQPQHF
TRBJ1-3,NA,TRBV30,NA,TGTGCCGGGGGAGTCCGCTCTGGAAACACCATATATTTT,CAGGVRSGNTIYF
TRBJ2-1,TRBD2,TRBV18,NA,TGTGCCAGCTCACCACCAGCGGGGAGGTACAATGAGCAGTTCTTC,CASSPPAGRYNEQFF
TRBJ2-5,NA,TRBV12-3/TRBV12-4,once,TGTGCCAGCAGTTTAGAACCGCTACTACCATCATACTTC,CASSLEPLLPSYF
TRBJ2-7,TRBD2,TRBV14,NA,TGTGCCAGCAGCCAAGGTGGACTAGCCTACGAGCAGTACTTC,CASSQGGLAYEQYF
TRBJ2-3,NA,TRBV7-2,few,TGTGCCAGCAGCCGCTCACAAGGGGCAGATACGCAGTATTTT,CASSRSQGADTQYF
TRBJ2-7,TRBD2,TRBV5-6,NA,TGTGCCAGCAGCTTGCGGGGGGGCTCCTACGAGCAGTACTTC,CASSLRGGSYEQYF
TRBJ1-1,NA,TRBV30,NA,TGTGCCTGGAGTCCTAGGGGGTCGACTGAAGCTTTCTTT,CAWSPRGSTEAFF
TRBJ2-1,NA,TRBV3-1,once,TGTGCCAGCAGCCGACAGATAGGCTACAATGAGCAGTTCTTC,CASSRQIGYNEQFF
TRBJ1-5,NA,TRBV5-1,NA,TGCGCCAGCAGCACAGCAGAAGGCGAGCCCCAGCATTTT,CASSTAEGEPQHF
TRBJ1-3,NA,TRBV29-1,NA,TGCAGCGCCACCTTCTCTGGAAACACCATATATTTT,CSATFSGNTIYF
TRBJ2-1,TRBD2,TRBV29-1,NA,TGCAGCGTTGAAGGGGACTACCGACCCAATGAGCAGTTCTTC,CSVEGDYRPNEQFF
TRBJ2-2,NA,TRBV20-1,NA,TGCAGTGCTAGAGATAGAACTCATAACACCGGGGAGCTGTTTTTT,CSARDRTHNTGELFF
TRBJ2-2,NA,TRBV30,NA,TGTGCCTCGACGCGGACTGTGAACACCGGGGAGCTGTTTTTT,CASTRTVNTGELFF
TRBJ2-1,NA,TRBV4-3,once,TGCGCCAGCAGCCAACAGGGGGGTGAGCAGTTCTTC,CASSQQGGEQFF
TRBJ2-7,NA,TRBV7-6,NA,TGTGCCAGCAGCCCCGGGACCCACACCTACGAGCAGTACTTC,CASSPGTHTYEQYF
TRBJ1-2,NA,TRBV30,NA,TGTGCCTGGAGTGCGCCCGGGACCAGGGGCTCGCGCACCTTC,CAWSAPGTRGSRTF
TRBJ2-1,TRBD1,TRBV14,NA,TGTGCCAGCAGCCAAGGGAGGAACAGGGGCAATGAGCAGTTCTTC,CASSQGRNRGNEQFF
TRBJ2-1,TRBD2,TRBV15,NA,TGTGCCACCAGCAGAGATAGCGGACTAGGCGCCTACAATGAGCAGTTCTTC,CATSRDSGLGAYNEQFF
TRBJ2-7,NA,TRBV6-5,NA,TGTGCCAGCAGTCAGGGTCCCGAGCAGTACTTC,CASSQGPEQYF
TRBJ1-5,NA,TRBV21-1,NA,TGTGCCAGCAGCAATAGCAATCAGCCCCAGCATTTT,CASSNSNQPQHF
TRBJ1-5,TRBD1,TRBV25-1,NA,TGTGCCAGCAGTGGGGGACAGGCCTCCAATCAGCCCCAGCATTTT,CASSGGQASNQPQHF
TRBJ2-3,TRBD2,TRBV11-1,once,TGTGCCAGCAGCTTAGAGACTGACTACCTAGCGGGGGATACGCAGTATTTT,CASSLETDYLAGDTQYF
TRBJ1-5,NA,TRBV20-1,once,TGCAGTGCTAGAGGCTGGAGGGGAAATCAGCCCCAGCATTTT,CSARGWRGNQPQHF
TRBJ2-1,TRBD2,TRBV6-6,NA,TGTGCCAGCAGTTCCCGGGGGGGATCCTACAATGAGCAGTTCTTC,CASSSRGGSYNEQFF
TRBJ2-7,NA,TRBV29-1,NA,TGCAGCGTTGAGGGGGAAGTTGGGGGACAACAGTACTTC,CSVEGEVGGQQYF
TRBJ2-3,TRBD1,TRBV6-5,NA,TGTGCCAGCACGGGACAGGCAGGGACAGATACGCAGTATTTT,CASTGQAGTDTQYF
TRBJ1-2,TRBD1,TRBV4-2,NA,TGTGCCAGCAGCCAAGAGGACAGGCTCTACGGCTACACCTTC,CASSQEDRLYGYTF